The subject of this entry is one TCR beta chain. Its cognate antigen is unknown. The sample belongs to a study of blood T cells in healthy people across ages. Alongside a J-beta primer mix, a sample-barcoded 5' primer served in a second PCR lasting about 7 to 12 cycles. Carrying 12 random nucleotides, a template-switch adaptor labeled each individual cDNA molecule. TCRdb re-called the 5' RACE reads through MiXCR, storing one row per CDR3 protein. The sample holds around 800,000 distinct CDR3 sequences, under 45% seen once. The study, taken as a whole, reports: The recorded TCR beta diversity per million T cells decreased in a roughly linear manner with age. Relative to aged donors, long-lived donors carried more naive CD4+ cells and displayed higher diversity.

The CDR3 contains 14 residues. V gave up 7 bases and J gave up 0 bases, with 9 bases separating them. The chain couples TRBV12-3 or TRBV12-4 to TRBJ1-4; D is ambiguous. This clonotype originated in a man aged 55-75 years in good health. Sequenced input: blood. The CDR3 is CASTVIATNEKLFF. As DNA, the CDR3 is TGTGCCAGCACCGTCATTGCAACTAATGAAAAACTGTTTTTT.